This is a list of T cell receptor beta chains from one sample in a study of T cells in Graves' hyperthyroidism and ophthalmopathy. One entry per CDR3 protein results from TCRdb running MiXCR on the multiplex PCR reads. Seen here are about 360,000 distinct CDR3 sequences, around 13% observed once, and the top ten hold 9.2%. Sequences were obtained from blood. The receptors were sampled from a woman under 30 with Graves' hyperthyroidism. The CDR3 runs from the conserved cysteine through the conserved F or W. Each record gives: D gene, J gene, V gene, clone size, CDR3 DNA, CDR3 protein. A D gene is named only where the DNA matches it firmly. Not all rows give a size; the values are once, few, many and, for expanded clones, a class.

-	TRBJ1-5	TRBV10-3	-	TGTGCCATCAGTGAGAGGGTAGGGGCCTTATCCAATCAGCCCCAGCATTTT	CAISERVGALSNQPQHF
-	TRBJ1-2	TRBV3-1	many	TGTGCCAGCAGCCAAGAGGAACAGGGCACTTGGAACTATGGCTACACCTTC	CASSQEEQGTWNYGYTF
-	TRBJ1-5	TRBV6-2/TRBV6-3	many	TGTGCCAGCAGACGGGACACTTATAGCAATCAGCCCCAGCATTTT	CASRRDTYSNQPQHF
-	TRBJ1-1	TRBV5-1	many	TGCGCCAGCGCTTCGGACGCAACCCTGAACACTGAAGCTTTCTTT	CASASDATLNTEAFF
TRBD1	TRBJ2-1	TRBV7-2	-	TGTGCCAGCAGCCACGGGACAGCCAACAATGAGCAGTTCTTC	CASSHGTANNEQFF
-	TRBJ2-7	TRBV7-2	many	TGTGCCAGCAGCCATGCGGCAGGAGGACAGTACGAGCAGTACTTC	CASSHAAGGQYEQYF
TRBD1	TRBJ1-5	TRBV5-1	many	TGCGCCAGCAGCTCGACAGGGGGCGGACAGCCCCAGCATTTT	CASSSTGGGQPQHF
TRBD1	TRBJ1-1	TRBV12-3/TRBV12-4	many	TGTGCCAGCAGCTATGACAGGGGGGGGACTGAAGCTTTCTTT	CASSYDRGGTEAFF
-	TRBJ1-5	TRBV5-6	-	TGTGCCAGCAGCTTGGGAGGACATTCCCAGCCCCAGCATTTT	CASSLGGHSQPQHF
TRBD2	TRBJ2-1	TRBV7-3	-	TGTGCCAGCAGCCTGGGACTAGTAAGCAATGAGCAGTTCTTC	CASSLGLVSNEQFF
TRBD1	TRBJ2-7	TRBV5-1	few	TGCGCCAGCAGCCAAAGGGACAGGGGATCCTACGAGCAGTACTTC	CASSQRDRGSYEQYF
-	TRBJ1-3	TRBV6-1	-	TGTGCCAGCACCCGCTCCGGGACATCTGGAAACACCATATATTTT	CASTRSGTSGNTIYF
-	TRBJ1-5	TRBV28	few	TGTGCCAGCAGTTCGACACGGCCCCGGCATTTT	CASSSTRPRHF
-	TRBJ2-5	TRBV20-1	many	TGCAGTGCTAGTAGGCAGGGACTAGAGACCCAGTACTTC	CSASRQGLETQYF
TRBD2	TRBJ2-5	TRBV13	many	TGTGCCAGCAGCTTAGACGGCACGGGGGGGGGGCTGAACGGGACCCAGTACTTC	CASSLDGTGGGLNGTQYF
-	TRBJ2-1	TRBV7-8	many	TGTGCCAGCAGCATGCGGACGGGGGGCGATGAGCAGTTCTTC	CASSMRTGGDEQFF